Shown below are 10 T cell receptor beta chains from a single sample sequenced in a study of a mutant IDH1 vaccine in newly diagnosed glioma. The time point is: week 5, during vaccination. Each dose of the vaccine consisted of 300 ug of mutant IDH1 20-mer peptide, with topical imiquimod. This table comes from immunoSEQ multiplex PCR, and its TCRdb copy is limited to in-frame clones, with some not included. Here the sample spans approximately 60,000 clones, about 87% being singletons. These receptors have no known antigen. The input for sequencing was PBMCs, taken from a glioma patient whose treatment included an IDH1 peptide vaccine. Every receptor here comes from a woman aged 40-49 years with glioma.

This chain connects TRBV5-8 to TRBJ2-1; D remains ambiguous. Trimming took off 2 bases at V and 0 bases at J, with 9 bases between the two ends. This CDR3 has 15 residues. Looked up from germline, CDR1 is SGHTS and CDR2 is YDEGEE. In nucleotides, the CDR3 is TGTGCCAGCAGCTTACCGGCACACTCCTACAATGAGCAGTTCTTC. It is translated as CASSLPAHSYNEQFF.

The rearrangement uses TRBV4-3 and TRBJ1-4; possibly TRBD1 for D (5 bases). The CDR3 extends over 15 amino acids. Germline-derived CDR1 and CDR2 are LGHNA and YSLEER. Trimming took off 3 bases at V and 2 bases at J, with 10 bases between the two ends. CDR3 loop: CASSQSDSTNEKLFF. The CDR3 bases are TGCGCCAGCAGCCAGTCCGACAGCACTAATGAAAAACTGTTTTTT.

This chain links TRBV19 with TRBJ1-6; 7 bases match TRBD1. There are 16 residues in the CDR3. V gave up 4 bases and J gave up 5 bases; unmatched junction bases: 8. The germline CDR1 and CDR2 sequences are LNHDA and SQIVND (reference sequence). CDR3 nucleotide sequence: TGTGCCAGTAGTACCCGACAGGGCCGGAATAATTCACCCCTCCACTTT. Protein: CASSTRQGRNNSPLHF.

The chain employs TRBV19 and TRBJ1-1, with D unclear. CDR1 is LNHDA and CDR2 is SQIVND in the germline V gene (reference sequence). This CDR3 contains 15 residues. V lost 5 bases and J lost 2, with 15 bases in between. This chain's CDR3 is CASSPLPPRNTEAFF. The CDR3 region has the DNA TGTGCCAGTAGTCCCCTTCCTCCCCGAAACACTGAAGCTTTCTTT.

This chain connects TRBV30 to TRBJ1-2; TRBD1 agrees at 12 bases. Germline V gene lookup returns CDR1 GTSNPN and CDR2 SVGIG (reference sequence). J gave up 8 bases and V 5 bases, and 15 bases lay outside the gene matches. This CDR3 spans 16 amino acids. In nucleotides, the CDR3 is TGTGCCTGGGCGGTCGATCCGGGACAGGGGGCTGGGGGCTACACCTTC. Translating gives CAWAVDPGQGAGGYTF.

The chain employs TRBV29-1 and TRBJ1-4, with D unclear. Germline CDR1 reads SQVTM; CDR2 reads ANQGSEA. The CDR3 contains 12 residues. V dropped 6 bases and J dropped 2 bases, with 7 bases sitting between them. For the CDR3, the DNA is TGCAGCGTGTCCAGGACTAATGAAAAACTGTTTTTT. It specifies CSVSRTNEKLFF. Full variable domain (missing parts from reference TRBV29-1 and TRBJ1-4): SAVISQKPSRDICQRGTSLTIQCQVDSQVTMMFWYRQQPGQSLTLIATANQGSEATYESGFVIDKFPISRPNLTFSTLTVSNMSPEDSSIYLCSVSRTNEKLFFGSGTQLSVL.

The chain uses TRBV11-2 and TRBJ2-7, with TRBD2 matching over 9 bases. Germline-derived CDR1 and CDR2 are SGHAT and FQNNGV. This CDR3 is 15 amino acids long. Unmatched junction bases numbered 11, after V lost 6 bases and J lost 5 bases. CDR3 sequence: CASRHPIGGGDEQYF. CDR3 in DNA: TGTGCCAGCAGACATCCCATCGGCGGGGGGGACGAGCAGTACTTC.

The chain employs TRBV6-6 and TRBJ1-2, with D uncertain. Germline CDR1 MNHNY, CDR2 SVGAGI (reference sequence). V dropped 6 bases and J dropped 3 bases, with 14 bases sitting between them. The CDR3 loop spans 14 amino acids. CDR3 residues: CASSATVWDYGYTF. In DNA, the CDR3 is TGTGCCAGCAGCGCGACGGTATGGGACTATGGCTACACCTTC.

The CDR3 DNA is TGTGCCAGCAGCCCCCCGGCGACCCAGCGTTTCCAAGAGACCCAGTACTTC. This translates into CASSPPATQRFQETQYF. This chain joins TRBV11-2 and TRBJ2-5; D call uncertain. The CDR3 length is 17 residues. The germline V gene encodes CDR1 SGHAT and CDR2 FQNNGV. V dropped 5 bases and J dropped 1 base, with 20 bases sitting between them.

The rearrangement links TRBV10-2 to TRBJ2-5; TRBD2 might be the D (6 bases). Trimming took 5 bases from V and 4 from J, leaving 14 bases between them. The germline V gene encodes CDR1 WSHSY and CDR2 SAAADI. This CDR3 contains 14 residues. CDR3: CASSSGLLVETQYF. The DNA for the CDR3 is TGCGCCAGCAGTTCGGGACTGCTTGTAGAGACCCAGTACTTC.